The 20 T cell receptor beta chains below come from one sample, sequenced in a study of blood T cells in healthy people across ages. It was with a sample-barcoded 5' primer and a J-beta primer mix that a second PCR of roughly 7 to 12 cycles was run. Via MiXCR, TCRdb re-called the 5' RACE reads, giving one row per CDR3 protein. The profile shows about 1.8 million distinct CDR3 sequences, around 48% of them singletons. Specimen: blood. All receptors derive from a woman in her thirties or forties in good health.

In DNA form, the CDR3 reads TGCGCCAGCAGCCAATTTCGGACAGGGGCAGATACGCAGTATTTT. Its translation: CASSQFRTGADTQYF. The rearrangement uses TRBV4-3 and TRBJ2-3; TRBD1 aligns across 9 bases. CDR1 is LGHNA, CDR2 YSLEER, per germline. The ends lost 2 bases at V and 4 bases at J; junction bases unmatched: 4. The CDR3 loop spans 15 amino acids.

The CDR3 reads CASSFVDRSTRDYGYTF. CDR3 sequence (DNA): TGTGCCAGCAGCTTCGTTGACAGGTCGACTCGGGATTATGGCTACACCTTC. V gene TRBV7-9 combines with J gene TRBJ1-2; perhaps TRBD1 as D (6 bases). Germline V gene data show CDR1 as SEHNR and CDR2 as FQNEAQ (reference sequence). The CDR3 extends over 17 amino acids. Trimming cost V 3 bases and J 5 bases, with 22 bases left between them.

The CDR3 nucleotides read TGTGCCAGCAGTGTCGGCCAGTACCAAGAGACCCAGTACTTC. Its protein product is CASSVGQYQETQYF. The chain has TRBV2 and TRBJ2-5; D remains unclear. CDR1 and CDR2 from the germline V gene are SNHLY and FYNNEI. Trimming removed 4 bases from V and 0 bases from J, with 9 bases in between. The CDR3 covers 14 residues.

This clonotype was counted only a few times. The chain uses TRBV12-3 or TRBV12-4 and TRBJ2-1; D ambiguous. V dropped 6 bases and J dropped 7 bases, with 10 bases sitting between them. The CDR3 loop spans 12 amino acids. The CDR3 loop reads CASSNLVNEQFF. In DNA, the CDR3 is TGTGCCAGCAGCAACCTCGTTAATGAGCAGTTCTTC.

A few counts support this clonotype. The chain is built from TRBV29-1 and TRBJ2-1; 10 bases map to TRBD1. Trimming took 3 bases from V and 7 from J; bases not matched to a gene: 3. This CDR3 region has 13 residues. CDR1 is SQVTM and CDR2 is ANQGSEA in the germline V gene. CDR3 amino acids: CSVDGDRGNEQFF. Written as DNA, the CDR3 is TGCAGCGTTGACGGGGACAGGGGAAATGAGCAGTTCTTC.

The chain uses TRBV14 and TRBJ2-3; D not resolved. CDR1 and CDR2 (germline): SGHDN, FVKESK. V dropped 0 bases and J dropped 1 base, with 11 bases sitting between them. The CDR3 length is 16 residues. The CDR3 DNA sequence: TGTGCCAGCAGCCAAGAGAGTGGATTAGGCACAGATACGCAGTATTTT. Translation: CASSQESGLGTDTQYF. Based on the CDR3 plus reference TRBV14 and TRBJ2-3, the full variable domain is EAGVTQFPSHSVIEKGQTVTLRCDPISGHDNLYWYRRVMGKEIKFLLHFVKESKQDESGMPNNRFLAERTGGTYSTLKVQPAELEDSGVYFCASSQESGLGTDTQYFGPGTRLTVL.

This clonotype occurred a few times. The rearrangement uses TRBV13 and TRBJ2-7; D is tentatively TRBD1 or TRBD2 (5 bases each). Looked up from germline, CDR1 is PRHDT and CDR2 is FYEKMQ (reference sequence). V shed 5 bases and J shed 7 bases, with 18 bases lying between them. This CDR3 has 14 residues. CDR3 amino acids: CASSNRDATGEQYF. CDR3 DNA: TGTGCCAGCAGCAACCGGGACGCGACGGGGGAGCAGTACTTC.

The rearrangement uses TRBV24-1 and TRBJ2-1, with 8 bases that match TRBD1. V shed 7 bases, J shed 3 bases, and the junction held 7 bases outside the gene matches. Germline V CDR1 and CDR2: KGHDR, SFDVKD. The CDR3 covers 15 residues. The CDR3 DNA follows: TGTGCCACCAGCCAGACAGGGGAGTTCTACAATGAGCAGTTCTTC. Protein sequence: CATSQTGEFYNEQFF.

This sequence joins TRBV7-9 and TRBJ2-5; 9 bases are a match to TRBD2. This CDR3 is built from 15 residues. After removal of 2 bases from V and 2 bases from J, the junction contained 3 bases not matched to a gene. The germline gives CDR1 SEHNR, CDR2 FQNEAQ (reference sequence). The CDR3 is CASSLTRGGQETQYF. The CDR3 DNA follows: TGTGCCAGCAGCTTAACGCGGGGGGGGCAAGAGACCCAGTACTTC.

This clonotype has only a few counts. The gene calls are TRBV7-9 and TRBJ1-1; no clear D. V was pared by 10 bases and J by 2 bases, with 11 bases between. CDR3 length equals 12 residues. CDR1 and CDR2 (germline): SEHNR, FQNEAQ (reference sequence). For the CDR3, the DNA is TGTGCCATCCCGGATGCAAACACTGAAGCTTTCTTT. Protein product: CAIPDANTEAFF.

This chain connects TRBV11-2 to TRBJ2-3, with 8 bases lining up with TRBD2. Germline V gives CDR1 SGHAT, CDR2 FQNNGV. CDR3 size: 16 residues. The V segment lost 5 bases and the J segment 0 bases; nucleotides outside the gene matches: 7. CDR3 DNA sequence: TGTGCCAGCAGCCCCGTAGCGGGGCCAAGCACAGATACGCAGTATTTT. Encoded protein: CASSPVAGPSTDTQYF. Combining the CDR3 with reference TRBV11-2 and TRBJ2-3 gives the whole variable domain EAGVAQSPRYKIIEKRQSVAFWCNPISGHATLYWYQQILGQGPKLLIQFQNNGVVDDSQLPKDRFSAERLKGVDSTLKIQPAKLEDSAVYLCASSPVAGPSTDTQYFGPGTRLTVL.

This clonotype occurred a few times. The V and J genes are TRBV29-1 and TRBJ1-2, with D possibly matching TRBD1 (5 bases). Germline CDR1 is SQVTM and CDR2 is ANQGSEA. V dropped 7 bases and J dropped 8 bases, with 17 bases sitting between them. The CDR3 contains 12 residues. The CDR3 bases are TGCAGCGCCGGGGACCGCTGGGAGGGCTACACCTTC. This encodes CSAGDRWEGYTF. The full variable domain, rest sourced from reference TRBV29-1 and TRBJ1-2, is SAVISQKPSRDICQRGTSLTIQCQVDSQVTMMFWYRQQPGQSLTLIATANQGSEATYESGFVIDKFPISRPNLTFSTLTVSNMSPEDSSIYLCSAGDRWEGYTFGSGTRLTVV.

V is TRBV29-1 and J is TRBJ2-7, with D perhaps matching TRBD1 or TRBD2 (6 bases each). Germline assignment: CDR1 SQVTM and CDR2 ANQGSEA. V dropped 7 bases and J dropped 0 bases, with 16 bases sitting between them. The CDR3 extends over 14 amino acids. The DNA for the CDR3 is TGCAGCGGGAGGGGGGACTCGAGCTCCTACGAGCAGTACTTC. Translation: CSGRGDSSSYEQYF.

J is TRBJ2-1 and V is TRBV12-3 or TRBV12-4, with D possibly TRBD1 on 5 matching bases. The CDR3 is made up of 13 amino acids. The germline V and J ends were trimmed by 5 bases and 8 bases, with 13 bases remaining between them. The CDR3 bases are TGTGCCAGCAGTCCAGGGATTCGCGATGAGCAGTTCTTC. This codes for CASSPGIRDEQFF.

This chain uses TRBV12-3 or TRBV12-4 with TRBJ1-5; 7 nucleotides agree with TRBD1. J lost 1 base, V lost 6 bases, and 3 bases had no gene match. This CDR3 has 14 amino acids. CDR3 sequence reads: CASRSTGSNQPQHF. The CDR3 coding sequence is TGTGCCAGCAGATCGACAGGGAGCAATCAGCCCCAGCATTTT.

The rearrangement joins TRBV6-1 to TRBJ2-2, with 9 bases identical to TRBD1. Germline CDR1 MNHNS, CDR2 SASEGT. The CDR3 has 14 residues. V lost 6 bases, J lost 6 bases, and 5 bases stayed unmatched. This CDR3 is CASSNRGQAGELFF. The CDR3 DNA sequence: TGTGCCAGCAGCAACAGGGGGCAGGCCGGGGAGCTGTTTTTT.

The rearrangement links TRBV5-6 to TRBJ2-4; perhaps D is TRBD1 or TRBD2 (5 bases each). The last part of the DNA fits TRBJ2-7 better; the J call may be wrong. The CDR3 has 14 amino acids. Germline loops: CDR1 SGHDT, CDR2 YYEEEE. This chain's CDR3 is CASSLVGDVDEQYF. CDR3 DNA: TGTGCCAGCAGCTTGGTGGGGGACGTGGACGAGCAGTACTTC.

This clonotype was seen once. V gene TRBV14 combines with J gene TRBJ2-1, with TRBD1 matching 7 bases. Gene TRBJ2-7 matches the end of the DNA better, so the J call may be wrong. The CDR3 contains 17 residues. Germline V lookup: CDR1 SGHDN, CDR2 FVKESK. CDR3 sequence: CASSHPKQGPYHNEQYF. The CDR3 region has the DNA TGTGCCAGCAGCCACCCCAAACAGGGGCCCTATCACAATGAGCAGTACTTC.

V usage is TRBV19 and J usage is TRBJ1-1; 7 bases are a match to TRBD1. V was pared by 5 bases and J by 3 bases, with 9 bases of the junction left unmatched. This CDR3 has 15 residues. CDR1 LNHDA and CDR2 SQIVND come from the germline V gene (reference sequence). In nucleotides, the CDR3 is TGTGCCAGTAGTCGAGAGGGACAGAGCCACACTGAAGCTTTCTTT. Encoded protein: CASSREGQSHTEAFF. Filled out from reference TRBV19 and TRBJ1-1, the complete variable domain reads DGGITQSPKYLFRKEGQNVTLSCEQNLNHDAMYWYRQDPGQGLRLIYYSQIVNDFQKGDIAEGYSVSREKKESFPLTVTSAQKNPTAFYLCASSREGQSHTEAFFGQGTRLTVV.

In this sample, this clonotype turned up many times. The chain has TRBV7-9 and TRBJ2-7, with D perhaps TRBD2 (5 bases). The CDR3 consists of 12 residues. The V gene lost 7 bases and the J gene lost 6 bases, with 13 bases spanning the gap. CDR1 SEHNR and CDR2 FQNEAQ come from the germline V gene (reference sequence). Here the CDR3 reads CASTREGFEQYF. The CDR3, as DNA: TGTGCCAGCACCAGAGAGGGATTCGAGCAGTACTTC.